What follows are 13 T cell receptor beta chains derived from one specimen sequenced in a study of graft-versus-host responses after intestinal transplantation. Sequencing was performed with immunoSEQ multiplex PCR; in TCRdb, only in-frame clones are kept and a portion is missing. The table has over 75,000 clones, about 87% seen once. No cognate antigen is known for these TCRs. Sequences were derived from unstimulated CD4+ T cells sorted from spleen or lymph node cells, sampled before transplant. These receptors were collected from a human donor who was the organ donor for an intestinal transplant.

The chain joins TRBV7-9 to TRBJ1-5; maybe TRBD1 (5 bases). Germline V CDR1 and CDR2: SEHNR, FQNEAQ (reference sequence). The germline V and J ends were trimmed by 2 bases and 3 bases, with 8 bases remaining between them. This CDR3 is built from 14 residues. The CDR3 DNA sequence: TGTGCCAGCAGCTTAACAGGATTCAATCAGCCCCAGCATTTT. It is translated as CASSLTGFNQPQHF.

The chain uses TRBV6-6 and TRBJ2-6; no firm D call. This CDR3 contains 14 residues. Trimming pared 5 bases from V and 4 bases from J, leaving 9 bases between. The germline V gene encodes CDR1 MNHNY and CDR2 SVGAGI (reference sequence). The CDR3 loop reads CASSNAAGANVLTF. The DNA for the CDR3 is TGTGCCAGCAGTAACGCGGCCGGGGCCAACGTCCTGACTTTC.

The chain joins TRBV29-1 to TRBJ2-6; possibly TRBD1 for D (6 bases). This CDR3 contains 14 residues. Looked up from germline, CDR1 is SQVTM and CDR2 is ANQGSEA. V was cut by 4 bases and J by 2 bases, with 9 bases left in between. CDR3 sequence reads: CSVVQGTGANVLTF. In nucleotides, the CDR3 is TGCAGCGTTGTTCAGGGGACTGGGGCCAACGTCCTGACTTTC.

The chain couples TRBV7-6 to TRBJ2-7, with TRBD1 matching over 8 bases. This CDR3 is 15 amino acids long. V dropped 2 bases and J dropped 5; count of bases not matched to a gene: 8. Germline V CDR1 and CDR2: SGHVS, FNYEAQ. CDR3 bases: TGTGCCAGCAGCTTACTTTTACAGGGGGTCGACGAGCAGTACTTC. This encodes CASSLLLQGVDEQYF.

The chain employs TRBV7-6 and TRBJ2-5, with D possibly matching TRBD1 (6 bases). The CDR3 is made up of 17 amino acids. Per germline, CDR1 SGHVS and CDR2 FNYEAQ. Trimming cost V 5 bases and J 4 bases, with 23 bases left between them. Here the CDR3 reads CASSANPGTSLGETQYF. CDR3 DNA sequence: TGTGCCAGCAGCGCCAACCCCGGGACAAGCCTGGGAGAGACCCAGTACTTC.

The chain couples TRBV4-1 to TRBJ2-5; 10 positions match TRBD1. Germline CDR1 reads MGHRA; CDR2 reads YSYEKL. CDR3 length: 16 residues. The junction had 4 bases not matched to a gene; V was cut back by 3 bases and J by 0 bases. The CDR3 reads CASSQRTGGYQETQYF. CDR3 sequence (DNA): TGCGCCAGCAGCCAGAGGACAGGGGGGTACCAAGAGACCCAGTACTTC.

The chain employs TRBV30 and TRBJ2-4, with D possibly TRBD1 on 6 matching bases. V lost 2 bases and J lost 6, with 14 bases in between. The germline V gene has CDR1 GTSNPN and CDR2 SVGIG (reference sequence). The CDR3 totals 14 residues. The CDR3 loop is CAWSPRGTRNIQYF. In DNA form, the CDR3 reads TGTGCCTGGAGTCCGAGGGGGACCAGAAACATTCAGTACTTC.

CDR3 DNA: TGCGCCAGCAGCTTGGGGTGGAGGGGCCCTACTAAGGGCTACACCTTC. Translated: CASSLGWRGPTKGYTF. The V call is TRBV5-1, the J call TRBJ1-2; the D gene is possibly TRBD1 (5 bases). V was shortened by 0 bases and J by 8 bases, with 20 bases between the two germline ends. CDR1 SGHRS and CDR2 YFSETQ come from the germline V gene. CDR3 length: 16 amino acids.

The chain uses TRBV7-9 and TRBJ2-4; possible D gene TRBD1, 5 bases. In germline, CDR1 is SEHNR, CDR2 FQNEAQ (reference sequence). CDR3 size: 16 residues. V lost 5 bases and J lost 2, with 16 bases in between. The CDR3 loop reads CASSPPWGLPKNIQYF. The CDR3 DNA sequence: TGTGCCAGCAGCCCACCCTGGGGCCTTCCCAAAAACATTCAGTACTTC.

The chain couples TRBV11-1 to TRBJ2-5; TRBD2 matches at 10 bases. With V trimmed by 4 bases and J by 5 bases, 10 bases remained unmatched. Germline V gene data show CDR1 as SGHAT and CDR2 as FQDESV (reference sequence). The CDR3 contains 16 residues. The CDR3 reads CASSSKRGGRRETQYF. The DNA of the CDR3 is TGTGCCAGCAGCTCGAAGCGGGGGGGCCGTCGGGAGACCCAGTACTTC.

The chain uses TRBV9 and TRBJ2-1; perhaps TRBD2 as D (6 bases). The CDR3 sequence is 15 residues long. Trimming removed 0 bases at V and 4 bases at J, with 11 bases between. CDR1 and CDR2 (germline): SGDLS, YYNGEE. The CDR3 region is CASSVDGGSYNEQFF. Here the CDR3 DNA reads TGTGCCAGCAGCGTAGACGGGGGATCGTACAATGAGCAGTTCTTC. The full variable domain, rest sourced from reference TRBV9 and TRBJ2-1, is DSGVTQTPKHLITATGQRVTLRCSPRSGDLSVYWYQQSLDQGLQFLIQYYNGEERAKGNILERFSAQQFPDLHSELNLSSLELGDSALYFCASSVDGGSYNEQFFGPGTRLTVL.

V gene TRBV11-3 combines with J gene TRBJ2-2; D unclear. From germline, CDR1 is SGHNT and CDR2 YENEEA. The CDR3 covers 13 residues. V was cut by 7 bases and J by 4 bases, with 10 bases left in between. Written as DNA, the CDR3 is TGTGCCAGCAAATTTTCAGTCACCGGGGAGCTGTTTTTT. Encoded protein: CASKFSVTGELFF.

The genes are TRBV18 and TRBJ2-5; unclear D gene. The CDR3 extends over 12 amino acids. Between the trimmed V and J ends, which lost 4 bases and 5 bases, there was a span of 8 bases. Germline CDR1 and CDR2: KGHSH and LQKENI. The CDR3 region is CASSQIAETQYF. The DNA of the CDR3 is TGTGCCAGCTCACAGATTGCGGAGACCCAGTACTTC.